Following are 29 T cell receptor beta chains from one sample sequenced in a study of blood T cell repertoires in COVID-19. This table comes from immunoSEQ multiplex PCR, and its TCRdb copy is limited to in-frame clones, with some not included. Of a few hundred thousand clones detected, around 87% appear once; the ten largest clones hold less than 3%. Sequenced sample: peripheral blood. These receptors all stem from a woman in her fifties or sixties with acute or convalescent COVID-19.

The chain is built from TRBV19 and TRBJ2-1, with a tentative D call TRBD2 (6 bases). This CDR3 comprises 15 residues. Trimming left V 4 bases short and J 0 bases short, with 10 bases between. CDR1 is LNHDA and CDR2 is SQIVND in the germline V gene (reference sequence). The CDR3 sequence is CASSRVGGSYNEQFF. CDR3 bases: TGTGCCAGTAGTAGGGTCGGGGGCTCCTACAATGAGCAGTTCTTC.

The rearrangement links TRBV15 to TRBJ2-1; 13 bases map to TRBD2. Germline V gene sequence: CDR1 LNHNV, CDR2 YYDKDF (reference sequence). The CDR3 runs to 17 residues. The trim removed 0 bases at V and 10 bases at J, leaving 9 bases unmatched. The DNA of the CDR3 is TGTGCCACCAGCAGAGAGGGTTGGACTAGCGGGAGAAGGGAGCAGTTCTTC. Protein product: CATSREGWTSGRREQFF.

This rearrangement joins TRBV24-1 to TRBJ1-1; perhaps TRBD1 as D (5 bases). The V end lost 2 bases, the J end lost 2 bases, and 5 bases lay between the germline ends. Germline CDR1 is KGHDR and CDR2 is SFDVKD. This CDR3 comprises 13 residues. The chain's CDR3 is CATSDWTNTEAFF. DNA for the CDR3: TGTGCCACCAGTGATTGGACAAACACTGAAGCTTTCTTT.

The chain uses TRBV5-1 and TRBJ1-1; D might be TRBD1 (5 bases). The CDR3 is made up of 16 amino acids. Trimming pared 3 bases from V and 3 bases from J, leaving 18 bases between. Germline V gives CDR1 SGHRS, CDR2 YFSETQ. The CDR3 is CASSSNQGSWHTEAFF. In DNA form, the CDR3 reads TGCGCCAGCAGCTCTAATCAGGGTTCTTGGCACACTGAAGCTTTCTTT.

The rearrangement links TRBV29-1 to TRBJ2-3; 7 bases match TRBD2. The germline CDR1 and CDR2 sequences are SQVTM and ANQGSEA. The junction had 8 bases not matched to a gene; V was cut back by 4 bases and J by 1 base. This CDR3 has 15 amino acids. Written as DNA, the CDR3 is TGCAGCGTTGGGTTTGGTAGCGGGCGCACAGATACGCAGTATTTT. It yields the protein CSVGFGSGRTDTQYF.

The CDR3 protein is CASSIDRGLDGYTF. DNA for the CDR3: TGTGCCAGTAGTATCGACAGGGGGCTTGATGGCTACACCTTC. The V gene is TRBV19, the J gene TRBJ1-2, with 10 bases that match TRBD1. Germline values: CDR1 LNHDA, CDR2 SQIVND (reference sequence). Trimming cost V 3 bases and J 6 bases; bases outside gene matches: 4. CDR3 length: 14 residues.

V and J are TRBV19 and TRBJ2-2, with 11 positions matching TRBD2. The CDR3 length is 20 residues. Per the germline V gene, CDR1 is LNHDA and CDR2 is SQIVND (reference sequence). The trim removed 4 bases at V and 3 bases at J, leaving 16 bases unmatched. In nucleotides, the CDR3 is TGTGCCAGTAGTACCCAGAACAGACTAGCGGGGACGGGTCACACCGGGGAGCTGTTTTTT. This encodes CASSTQNRLAGTGHTGELFF. Variable domain in full (rest from reference TRBV19 and TRBJ2-2): DGGITQSPKYLFRKEGQNVTLSCEQNLNHDAMYWYRQDPGQGLRLIYYSQIVNDFQKGDIAEGYSVSREKKESFPLTVTSAQKNPTAFYLCASSTQNRLAGTGHTGELFFGEGSRLTVL.

The chain has TRBV6-5 and TRBJ2-7; 8 bases fit TRBD1. Trimming cost V 5 bases and J 2 bases; bases outside gene matches: 5. CDR1 and CDR2 from the germline V gene are MNHEY and SVGAGI. The CDR3 extends over 14 amino acids. CDR3 sequence (DNA): TGTGCCAGCAGTCCGGACAGGGACGCCTACGAGCAGTACTTC. Residues: CASSPDRDAYEQYF.

A single count supports this clone. The J gene is TRBJ2-1, the V gene TRBV5-1, with 7 nucleotides matching TRBD1. Germline assignment: CDR1 SGHRS and CDR2 YFSETQ. V gave up 4 bases and J gave up 10 bases; unmatched junction bases: 14. The CDR3 is 15 amino acids. The CDR3 DNA reads TGCGCCAGCAGCCTCACAGGGGTTACCCTCGCGGAGCAGTTCTTC. Amino acids: CASSLTGVTLAEQFF.

The chain is built from TRBV12-3 or TRBV12-4 and TRBJ2-7, with no clear D. CDR3 length: 12 residues. Trimming removed 2 bases from V and 4 bases from J, with 6 bases in between. This CDR3 is CASSLQYYEQYF. CDR3 sequence (DNA): TGTGCCAGCAGTTTACAGTATTACGAGCAGTACTTC.

This chain joins TRBV30 and TRBJ1-1; a weak D match, TRBD1 (5 bases). The CDR3 sequence is 12 residues long. Trimming stripped 4 bases from V and 4 bases from J, with 10 bases between. Germline assignment: CDR1 GTSNPN and CDR2 SVGIG (reference sequence). The CDR3 DNA reads as TGTGCCTGGACGTGGGGCGTCACTGAAGCTTTCTTT. This codes for CAWTWGVTEAFF. The variable domain in full, completed from reference TRBV30 and TRBJ1-1, reads SQTIHQWPATLVQPVGSPLSLECTVEGTSNPNLYWYRQAAGRGLQLLFYSVGIGQISSEVPQNLSASRPQDRQFILSSKKLLLSDSGFYLCAWTWGVTEAFFGQGTRLTVV.

The V gene is TRBV29-1, the J gene TRBJ1-1, with 8 positions matching TRBD1. V gave up 7 bases and J gave up 1 base; unmatched junction bases: 2. The germline gives CDR1 SQVTM, CDR2 ANQGSEA. This CDR3 contains 12 residues. CDR3 nucleotides: TGCAGCGCAGGACAGGGGAACACTGAAGCTTTCTTT. It codes for CSAGQGNTEAFF.

The rearrangement uses TRBV24-1 and TRBJ2-1; 9 bases map to TRBD2. Germline CDR1 is KGHDR and CDR2 is SFDVKD. Trimming took 4 bases from V and 4 from J; bases not matched to a gene: 10. This CDR3 is built from 17 residues. CDR3 DNA: TGTGCCACCAGTGACTCCGACATAGCGGGAGCGTACAATGAGCAGTTCTTC. This codes for CATSDSDIAGAYNEQFF.

The chain has TRBV30 and TRBJ1-1, with D possibly matching TRBD1 (5 bases). Germline CDR1 is GTSNPN and CDR2 is SVGIG (reference sequence). The V end was cut by 0 bases, the J end by 1 base, with 15 bases between. CDR3 length equals 16 residues. The CDR3 region is CAWSVGRGGENTEAFF. The CDR3 DNA reads as TGTGCCTGGAGTGTTGGAAGGGGAGGTGAGAACACTGAAGCTTTCTTT.

J is TRBJ2-7 and V is TRBV5-1; 7 nucleotides match TRBD2. Germline V gene sequence: CDR1 SGHRS, CDR2 YFSETQ. The CDR3 runs 15 residues. The V and J ends lost 0 bases and 3 bases, in that order; junction bases with no gene match: 6. The CDR3 region has the DNA TGCGCCAGCAGCTTGGTTGGAGCGGGAAGCTACGAGCAGTACTTC. Its protein product is CASSLVGAGSYEQYF.

The V call is TRBV24-1, the J call TRBJ1-5, with D maybe TRBD1 (5 bases). V gave up 3 bases and J gave up 4 bases, with 9 bases separating them. CDR1 is KGHDR, CDR2 SFDVKD, per germline. The CDR3 spans 14 residues. CDR3 region: CATSDTGFNQPQHF. The DNA of the CDR3 is TGTGCCACCAGTGATACAGGATTTAATCAGCCCCAGCATTTT.

J is TRBJ1-4 and V is TRBV6-5, with unresolved D. Per the germline V gene, CDR1 is MNHEY and CDR2 is SVGAGI. V gave up 6 bases and J gave up 8 bases, with 19 bases separating them. CDR3 size: 15 residues. In DNA form, the CDR3 reads TGTGCCAGCAGCCCCGGCGATTCGCGAGGAGAAAAACTGTTTTTT. Translated, it gives CASSPGDSRGEKLFF.

This clone was seen a handful of times. V is TRBV7-3 and J is TRBJ2-5, with no clear D. Germline V gene lookup returns CDR1 SGHTA and CDR2 FQGTGA. V lost 8 bases to trimming and J lost 2 bases, with 15 bases between them. This CDR3 is 14 amino acids long. The CDR3 reads CASAAPGFQETQYF. CDR3 DNA: TGTGCCAGCGCCGCCCCCGGGTTTCAAGAGACCCAGTACTTC.

About this clone itself: An end of the junction differs from the germline gene, which may be a read error. The chain links TRBV6-5 to TRBJ2-7; D remains ambiguous. CDR1 and CDR2 from the germline V gene are MNHEY and SVGAGI. The CDR3 runs to 15 residues. CDR3: CASSTARWSSSEQYF. The DNA of the CDR3 is TGTGCCAGCAGTACCGCGCGCTGGTCATCCTCCGAGCAGTACTTC.

The rearrangement uses TRBV18 and TRBJ2-2, with TRBD1 identical over 7 bases. Trimming cost V 0 bases and J 4 bases; bases outside gene matches: 5. This CDR3 is 16 amino acids long. Germline CDR1 reads KGHSH; CDR2 reads LQKENI. This chain's CDR3 is CASSPPPGGPTGELFF. Here the CDR3 DNA reads TGTGCCAGCTCACCACCTCCAGGGGGTCCCACCGGGGAGCTGTTTTTT.

The chain links TRBV6-5 to TRBJ1-3, with 7 bases matching TRBD1. CDR1 is MNHEY, CDR2 SVGAGI, per germline. This CDR3 region has 15 residues. V dropped 5 bases and J dropped 2; count of bases not matched to a gene: 6. The CDR3 region is CASSTQGFPGNTIYF. The CDR3 DNA follows: TGTGCCAGCAGTACACAGGGGTTCCCTGGAAACACCATATATTTT.

The chain joins TRBV10-2 to TRBJ2-7; 7 bases map to TRBD1. The CDR3 has 16 residues. V lost 6 bases, J lost 9 bases, and 20 bases stayed unmatched. Germline CDR1 reads WSHSY; CDR2 reads SAAADI. The CDR3 loop reads CASSPDPTGTAGLQYF. CDR3 DNA: TGCGCCAGCAGCCCAGATCCCACCGGGACAGCTGGATTGCAGTACTTC.

The chain uses TRBV7-9 and TRBJ2-3; D may be TRBD2 (6 bases). Trimming removed 4 bases at V and 5 bases at J, with 13 bases between. Germline V lookup: CDR1 SEHNR, CDR2 FQNEAQ (reference sequence). The CDR3 contains 14 residues. For the CDR3, the DNA is TGTGCCAGCAGCTCAGGGAGGACTTTAGATACGCAGTATTTT. This translates into CASSSGRTLDTQYF.

The chain joins TRBV4-1 to TRBJ2-7, with D possibly being TRBD2 (5 bases). Germline loops: CDR1 MGHRA, CDR2 YSYEKL. This CDR3 spans 14 amino acids. Trimming took 0 bases from V and 6 from J, leaving 12 bases between them. The CDR3 DNA sequence: TGCGCCAGCAGCCAAGAAGGGAGTCATCGCGAGCAGTACTTC. Protein sequence: CASSQEGSHREQYF.

This clone was detected only a few times. CDR3 in DNA: TGTGCCAGCAGCCTCTTAAACAGGGTCCGTCAGCCCCAGCATTTT. It yields the protein CASSLLNRVRQPQHF. The chain combines TRBV14 with TRBJ1-5, with D tentatively TRBD1 (6 bases). Germline V gene lookup returns CDR1 SGHDN and CDR2 FVKESK. V was cut by 4 bases and J by 6 bases, with 16 bases left in between. The CDR3 length is 15 residues.

The J gene is TRBJ1-5, the V gene TRBV28; D is unclear. Trimming took off 4 bases at V and 8 bases at J, with 15 bases between the two ends. Germline V lookup: CDR1 MDHEN, CDR2 SYDVKM. This CDR3 spans 14 amino acids. The CDR3 DNA is TGTGCCAGCAGTTCGGCGGGCTTCAAGGAGCCCCAGCATTTT. It yields the protein CASSSAGFKEPQHF.

The chain employs TRBV6-1 and TRBJ2-1, with 9 bases that match TRBD2. V lost 2 bases to trimming and J lost 9 bases; unmatched junction nucleotides: 11. Germline loops: CDR1 MNHNS, CDR2 SASEGT. The CDR3 runs to 16 residues. In nucleotides, the CDR3 is TGTGCCAGCAGTGAAAATGGCGGGAGGGTTACGGGTGAGCAGTTCTTC. Translating it yields CASSENGGRVTGEQFF.

The chain is built from TRBV19 and TRBJ2-1, with 11 bases identical to TRBD2. The V segment lost 6 bases and the J segment 0 bases; nucleotides outside the gene matches: 10. The CDR3 has 18 residues. Looked up from germline, CDR1 is LNHDA and CDR2 is SQIVND (reference sequence). The CDR3 here is CASRRTSGQTRSYNEQFF. As DNA, the CDR3 is TGTGCCAGTAGGAGGACTAGCGGGCAAACACGCTCCTACAATGAGCAGTTCTTC.

This sequence joins TRBV7-2 and TRBJ2-7; 11 bases line up with TRBD1. Germline CDR1 is SGHTA and CDR2 is FQGNSA. Losses at the gene ends were 5 bases for V and 5 bases for J; bases not matched to a gene: 14. This CDR3 region has 17 residues. CDR3 protein: CASSPGRPGQGDHEQYF. CDR3 DNA: TGTGCCAGCAGCCCCGGACGGCCGGGACAGGGGGACCACGAGCAGTACTTC.